This T cell receptor (beta chain) was identified in a study of CD4 T cells in relation to SARS-CoV-2 and coronaviruses. On the study more broadly: TCR beta CDR3s were sequenced after roughly 10-day antigen culture of PBMCs. Controls used an HIV-1 Nef peptide pool or no peptide.

CDR1 and CDR2 from the germline V gene are KGHSH and LQKENI. Germline trimming cut 3 bases from V and 1 base from J; bases unmatched to any gene: 2. This CDR3 comprises 14 residues. Turning to this clone: What it binds is unknown.

Assay: immunoSEQ multiplex PCR; the TCRdb copy retains only in-frame clones and omits some. Of roughly 20,000 clones listed, about three fifths are singletons. General observations from the study: In roughly 60% of donors, memory CD4+ clonotypes crossrecognized SARS-CoV-2 and at least one common cold coronavirus spike.

Before the COVID-19 pandemic, during about 2011-2019, CD4+ T cells were taken from unexposed donors. CD4+ T cells were isolated from the cells after 10 days of culture. The source of this sequence is a human donor in good health. Specimen: CD4+ T cells from PBMCs, cultured in vitro. This chain joins TRBV18 and TRBJ1-1; 7 positions agree with TRBD1. The CDR3 region has the DNA TGTGCCAGCTCACCGGGACAGTCGAACACTGAAGCTTTCTTT. Its translation is CASSPGQSNTEAFF.